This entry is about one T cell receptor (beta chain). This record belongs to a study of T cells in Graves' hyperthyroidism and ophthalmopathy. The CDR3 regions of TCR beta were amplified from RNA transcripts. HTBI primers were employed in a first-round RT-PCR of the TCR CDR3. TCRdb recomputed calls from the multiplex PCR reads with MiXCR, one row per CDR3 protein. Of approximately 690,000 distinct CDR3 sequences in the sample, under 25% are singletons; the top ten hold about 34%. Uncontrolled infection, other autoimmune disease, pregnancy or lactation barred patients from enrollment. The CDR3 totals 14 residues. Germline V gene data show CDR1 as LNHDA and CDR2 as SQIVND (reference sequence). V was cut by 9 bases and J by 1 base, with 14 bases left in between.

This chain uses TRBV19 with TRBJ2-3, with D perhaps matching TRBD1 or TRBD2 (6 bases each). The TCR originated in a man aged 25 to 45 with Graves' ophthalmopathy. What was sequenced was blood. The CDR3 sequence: CASKKGGGTDTQYF. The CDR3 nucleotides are TGTGCCAGCAAAAAGGGGGGCGGCACAGATACGCAGTATTTT.